What follows describes a single T cell receptor (beta chain). Cohort 3 donors were reported recovered after two negative PCRs, clearance, or symptom resolution. Original data processing: Using reference gene primer amplification, nucleated cell counts were estimated. Here immunoSEQ multiplex PCR was the method, and the copy in TCRdb shows in-frame clones only, minus some. V and J calls and clone size follow that table, whereas D and trimming were derived from the DNA. The sample has some 250,000 clones; approximately 80% are singletons. The record originates from a study of blood T cell repertoires in COVID-19. Turning to the study itself: Samples taken during acute and convalescent COVID-19 were collected in the United States, Italy and Spain.

The CDR3 contains 16 residues. Trimming cost V 2 bases and J 8 bases, with 18 bases left between them. Looked up from germline, CDR1 is MDHEN and CDR2 is SYDVKM. The gene calls are TRBV28 and TRBJ1-4; D gene ambiguous. The origin of this receptor is a middle-aged man who had recovered from COVID-19. Sequences were obtained from PBMCs or T cells enriched from blood (not recorded which). The CDR3 protein is CASSLELGTRREKLFF. CDR3 in DNA: TGTGCCAGCAGTTTAGAGCTTGGCACCCGCAGGGAAAAACTGTTTTTT.